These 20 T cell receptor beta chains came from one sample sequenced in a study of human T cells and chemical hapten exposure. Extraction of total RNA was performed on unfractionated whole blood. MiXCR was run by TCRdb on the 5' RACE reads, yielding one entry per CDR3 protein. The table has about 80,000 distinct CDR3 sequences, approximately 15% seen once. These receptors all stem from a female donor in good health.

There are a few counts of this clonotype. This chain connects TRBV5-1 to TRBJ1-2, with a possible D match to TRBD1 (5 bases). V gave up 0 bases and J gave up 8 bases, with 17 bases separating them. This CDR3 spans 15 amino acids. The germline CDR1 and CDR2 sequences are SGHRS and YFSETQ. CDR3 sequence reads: CASSLGGATSKGYTF. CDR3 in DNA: TGCGCCAGCAGCTTGGGTGGGGCTACCTCCAAGGGCTACACCTTC.

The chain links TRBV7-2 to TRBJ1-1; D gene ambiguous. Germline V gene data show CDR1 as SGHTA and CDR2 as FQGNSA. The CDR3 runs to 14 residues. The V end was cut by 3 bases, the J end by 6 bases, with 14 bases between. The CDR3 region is CASSFPSSYAEAFF. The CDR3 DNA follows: TGTGCCAGCAGCTTCCCATCTTCCTACGCTGAAGCTTTCTTT.

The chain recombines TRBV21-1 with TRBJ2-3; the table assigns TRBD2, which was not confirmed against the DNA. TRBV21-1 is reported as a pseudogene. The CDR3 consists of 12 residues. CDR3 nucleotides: TGTGCTTGCGCGGGGTACGGGGATACGCAGTATTTT. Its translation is CACAGYGDTQYF.

CDR3 loop: CASKGPSYQETQYF. Written as DNA, the CDR3 is TGTGCCAGCAAGGGGCCTTCGTACCAAGAGACCCAGTACTTC. The rearrangement uses TRBV6-5 and TRBJ2-5; D possibly corresponds to TRBD1 (5 bases). CDR1 and CDR2 from the germline V gene are MNHEY and SVGAGI. The germline V and J ends were trimmed by 7 bases and 0 bases, with 12 bases remaining between them. CDR3 length: 14 residues.

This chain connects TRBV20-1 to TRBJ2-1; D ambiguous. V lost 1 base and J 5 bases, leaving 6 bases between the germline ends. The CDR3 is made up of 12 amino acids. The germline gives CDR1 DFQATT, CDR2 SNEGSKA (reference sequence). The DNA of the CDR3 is TGCAGTGCTAGAGGGCCGCACAATGAGCAGTTCTTC. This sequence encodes CSARGPHNEQFF.

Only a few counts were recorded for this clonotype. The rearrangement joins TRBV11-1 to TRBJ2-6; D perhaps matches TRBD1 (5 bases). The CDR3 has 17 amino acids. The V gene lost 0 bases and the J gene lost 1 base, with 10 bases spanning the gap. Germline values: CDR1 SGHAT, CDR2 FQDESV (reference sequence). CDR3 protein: CASSLARAISGANVLTF. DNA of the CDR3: TGTGCCAGCAGCTTAGCCAGGGCTATTTCTGGGGCCAACGTCCTGACTTTC.

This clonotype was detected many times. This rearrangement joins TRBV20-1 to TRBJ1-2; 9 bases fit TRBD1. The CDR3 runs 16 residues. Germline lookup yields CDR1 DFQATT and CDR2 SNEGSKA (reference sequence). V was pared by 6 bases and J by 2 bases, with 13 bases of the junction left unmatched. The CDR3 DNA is TGCAGTGCCCGAAATCCCCGGGACAGGGAGAACTATGGCTACACCTTC. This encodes CSARNPRDRENYGYTF.

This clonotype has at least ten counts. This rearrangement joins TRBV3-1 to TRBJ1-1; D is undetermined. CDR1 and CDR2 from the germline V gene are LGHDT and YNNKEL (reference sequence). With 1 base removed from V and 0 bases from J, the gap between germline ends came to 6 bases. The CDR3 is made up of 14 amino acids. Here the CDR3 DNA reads TGTGCCAGCAGCCAAGGTTCCCTGAACACTGAAGCTTTCTTT. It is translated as CASSQGSLNTEAFF.

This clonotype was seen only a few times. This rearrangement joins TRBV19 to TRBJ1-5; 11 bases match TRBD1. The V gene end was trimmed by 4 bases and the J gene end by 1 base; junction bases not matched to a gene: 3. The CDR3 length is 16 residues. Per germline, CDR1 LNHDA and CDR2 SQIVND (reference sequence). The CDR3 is CASSRTGGNSNQPQHF. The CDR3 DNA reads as TGTGCCAGTAGTAGGACAGGGGGCAACAGCAATCAGCCCCAGCATTTT.

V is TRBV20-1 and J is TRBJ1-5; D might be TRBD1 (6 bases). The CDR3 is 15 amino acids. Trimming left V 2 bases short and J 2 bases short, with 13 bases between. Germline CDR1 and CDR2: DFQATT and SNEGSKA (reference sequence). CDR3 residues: CSARLRGLGNQPQHF. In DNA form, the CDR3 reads TGCAGTGCTAGACTCAGGGGTTTAGGCAATCAGCCCCAGCATTTT.

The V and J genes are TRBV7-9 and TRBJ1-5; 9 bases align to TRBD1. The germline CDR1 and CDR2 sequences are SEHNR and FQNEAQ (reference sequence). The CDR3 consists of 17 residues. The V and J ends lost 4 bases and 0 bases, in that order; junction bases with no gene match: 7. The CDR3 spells CASSSDRGWGSNQPQHF. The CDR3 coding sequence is TGTGCCAGCAGCTCGGACAGGGGTTGGGGTAGCAATCAGCCCCAGCATTTT.

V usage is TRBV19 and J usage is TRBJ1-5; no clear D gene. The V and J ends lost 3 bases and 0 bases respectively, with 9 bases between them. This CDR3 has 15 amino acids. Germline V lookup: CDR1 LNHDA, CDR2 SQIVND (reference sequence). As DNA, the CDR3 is TGTGCCAGTAGTATGGAGGAGTATAGCAATCAGCCCCAGCATTTT. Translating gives CASSMEEYSNQPQHF.

This CDR3 is CASSQESGGSYNEQFF. The CDR3 DNA is TGCGCCAGCAGCCAAGAATCGGGGGGCTCCTACAATGAGCAGTTCTTC. The J gene is TRBJ2-1, the V gene TRBV4-3, with 7 bases that match TRBD2. V trimming: 0 bases; J trimming: 0 bases; junction bases outside the gene matches: 2. Germline V CDR1 and CDR2: LGHNA, YSLEER. The CDR3 loop spans 16 amino acids.

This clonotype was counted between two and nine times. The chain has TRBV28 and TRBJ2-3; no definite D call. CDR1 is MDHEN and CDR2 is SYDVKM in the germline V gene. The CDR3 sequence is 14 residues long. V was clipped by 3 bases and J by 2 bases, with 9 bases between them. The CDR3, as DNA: TGTGCCAGCAGTTTGGATCGGCCCACAGATACGCAGTATTTT. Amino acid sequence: CASSLDRPTDTQYF.

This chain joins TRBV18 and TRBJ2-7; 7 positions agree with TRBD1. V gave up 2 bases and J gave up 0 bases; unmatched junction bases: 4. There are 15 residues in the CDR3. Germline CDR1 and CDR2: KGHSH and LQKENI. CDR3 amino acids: CASSPGTDASYEQYF. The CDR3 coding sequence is TGTGCCAGCTCACCAGGGACAGACGCCTCCTACGAGCAGTACTTC.

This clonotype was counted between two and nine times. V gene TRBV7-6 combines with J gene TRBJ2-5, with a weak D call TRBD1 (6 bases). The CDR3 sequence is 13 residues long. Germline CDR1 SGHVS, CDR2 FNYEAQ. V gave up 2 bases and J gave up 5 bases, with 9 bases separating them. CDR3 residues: CASSLKGDETQYF. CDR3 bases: TGTGCCAGCAGCTTAAAGGGGGATGAGACCCAGTACTTC. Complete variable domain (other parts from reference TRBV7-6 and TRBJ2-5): GAGVSQSPRYKVTKRGQDVALRCDPISGHVSLYWYRQALGQGPEFLTYFNYEAQQDKSGLPNDRFSAERPEGSISTLTIQRTEQRDSAMYRCASSLKGDETQYFGPGTRLLVL.

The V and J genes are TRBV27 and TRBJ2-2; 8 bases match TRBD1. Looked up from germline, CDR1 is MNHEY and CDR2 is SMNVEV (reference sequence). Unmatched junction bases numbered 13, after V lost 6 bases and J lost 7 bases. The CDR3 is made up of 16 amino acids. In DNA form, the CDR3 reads TGTGCCAGCAGCCTCCGTCGGTCAGGGGGCAACGGGGAGCTGTTTTTT. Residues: CASSLRRSGGNGELFF.

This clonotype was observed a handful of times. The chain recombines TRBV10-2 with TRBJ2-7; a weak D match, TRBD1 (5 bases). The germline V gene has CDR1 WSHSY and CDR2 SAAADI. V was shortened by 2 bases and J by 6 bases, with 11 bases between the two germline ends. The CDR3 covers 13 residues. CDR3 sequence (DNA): TGCGCCAGCAGTGAGGGCAGGGTTGTCGAGCAGTACTTC. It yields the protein CASSEGRVVEQYF.

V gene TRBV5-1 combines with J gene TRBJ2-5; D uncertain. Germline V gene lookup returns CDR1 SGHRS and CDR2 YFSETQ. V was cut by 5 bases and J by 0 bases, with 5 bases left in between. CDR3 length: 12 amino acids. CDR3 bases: TGCGCCAGCAGTATCGACCAAGAGACCCAGTACTTC. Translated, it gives CASSIDQETQYF.

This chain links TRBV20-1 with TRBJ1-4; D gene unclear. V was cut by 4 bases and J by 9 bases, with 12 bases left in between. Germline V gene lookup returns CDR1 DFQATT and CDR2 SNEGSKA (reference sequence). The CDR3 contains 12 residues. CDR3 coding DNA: TGCAGTGCTACTCGACGGTCTCAAAAACTGTTTTTT. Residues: CSATRRSQKLFF.